This paragraph covers one TCR beta chain sequence. TCRdb keeps only in-frame clones here, not all; method: immunoSEQ multiplex PCR. This sample has some 280,000 clones; about nine tenths occur once, and the top ten carry 0.94%. Looked up from germline, CDR1 is MNHEY and CDR2 is SVGAGI. Trimming removed 6 bases from V and 7 bases from J; junction bases left unmatched: 5. CDR3 length: 12 residues. This entry belongs to a study of blood T cell repertoires in COVID-19. In the study overall: The United States, Italy and Spain provided the acute and convalescent COVID-19 samples.

This chain connects TRBV6-5 to TRBJ1-2, with 7 bases that match TRBD1. This sequence originates from a woman in her 40s who had recovered from COVID-19. Sequencing was done on a sample of peripheral blood. The CDR3 DNA reads as TGTGCCAGCAGCGCGACAGGGTTTGGCTACACCTTC. Residues: CASSATGFGYTF.